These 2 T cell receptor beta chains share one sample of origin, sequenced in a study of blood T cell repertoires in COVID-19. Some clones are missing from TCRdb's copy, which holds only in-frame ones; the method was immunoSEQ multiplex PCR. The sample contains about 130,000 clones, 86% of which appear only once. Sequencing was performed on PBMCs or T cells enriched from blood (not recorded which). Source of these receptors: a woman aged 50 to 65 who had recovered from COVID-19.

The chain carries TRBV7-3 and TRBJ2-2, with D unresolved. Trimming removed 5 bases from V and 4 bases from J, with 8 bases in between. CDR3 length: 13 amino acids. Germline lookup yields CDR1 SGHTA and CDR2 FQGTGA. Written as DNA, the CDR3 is TGTGCCAGCAGCAACAGTGGCACCGGGGAGCTGTTTTTT. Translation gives CASSNSGTGELFF.

The CDR3 loop is CASSQDRGSYGYTF. CDR3 bases: TGTGCCAGCAGCCAAGATAGGGGCAGCTATGGCTACACCTTC. The V gene is TRBV3-1 (or the pseudogene TRBV3-2), the J gene TRBJ1-2; the D gene is possibly TRBD1 (5 bases). Trimming removed 0 bases from V and 4 bases from J, with 9 bases in between. CDR3 length: 14 residues. Germline V gene lookup returns CDR1 LGHDT and CDR2 YNNKEL (reference sequence).